The clone carrying this TCR beta chain came up a few times. What it binds is unknown. This sample is drawn from a study of human T cells and chemical hapten exposure. Study observations and caveats: Patch test score was positively correlated with the counts of PT1 expanded TCRs.

The time point is: patch test 1, 2 weeks after DPC sensitization. As to treatment: therapeutic diphenylcyclopropenone sensitization with weekly scalp DPC. The CDR3 sequence is 13 residues long. V lost 3 bases, J lost 4 bases, and 7 bases lay in between. The germline CDR1 and CDR2 sequences are KGHSH and LQKENI. It was the library that attached unique molecular identifiers to individual cDNA molecules. TCRdb processed the RACE reads anew with MiXCR; each CDR3 protein has one entry. The table lists approximately 100,000 distinct CDR3 sequences, about 11% of them singletons. Sequencing used whole blood, obtained in connection with sensitization to the hapten diphenylcyclopropenone (DPC). This TCR was sampled from a woman aged 40 to 55 with alopecia areata. Some clones in this sample may be carry-over from other donors' samples. V usage is TRBV18 and J usage is TRBJ1-5; a possible D gene is TRBD1 (5 bases). CDR3 nucleotides: TGTGCCAGCTCACCGACAGAGAATCAGCCCCAGCATTTT. Protein: CASSPTENQPQHF.